The clone carrying this T cell receptor beta chain was observed a handful of times. Its antigen is not identified. The data originate from a study of beta chain features in type 1 diabetes. The study's findings and limits: A PCR bias possibly favoring shorter templates would apply equally to patients and controls. In comparison with healthy donors, patients had naive, central memory and Treg TCRB repertoires that appeared more similar.

The germline V gene encodes CDR1 MDHEN and CDR2 SYDVKM. CDR3 length equals 12 residues. Trimming left V 7 bases short and J 8 bases short, with 14 bases between. Reverse transcribing all isolated RNA meant expressed TCRB transcripts were sequenced. The protocol was immunoSEQ multiplex PCR, while the TCRdb copy is restricted to in-frame clones and leaves out a portion. The sample holds 150,000 to 190,000 clones, over 7.5% seen once. The source is a young man in good health. The rearrangement uses TRBV28 and TRBJ1-2; the D gene is possibly TRBD1 (5 bases). The material sequenced was central memory CD4+ T cells from blood. DNA of the CDR3: TGTGCCAGCACCAGCGACAGACGGGGCTACACCTTC. Its translation is CASTSDRRGYTF.